A selection of T cell receptor beta chains follows, all from one sample in a study of CD8 T cells in ankylosing spondylitis. TCRdb called the 5' RACE reads again in MiXCR, with one record for every CDR3 protein. The data contain approximately 150,000 distinct CDR3 sequences, under 35% of them singletons. The specimen was synovial fluid, either unsorted or a sorted T cell fraction (not recorded which). The source of these receptors is a male donor with ankylosing spondylitis. Each CDR3 is given with its conserved first and last residue. The D gene is left open where the match is weak. Not every row has a clone size; where given, it reads once, few, many or a size class.

TRBD2	-	TRBV5-1	TRBJ2-1	CASSLELAENEQFF	TGCGCCAGCAGCTTGGAACTAGCGGAAAATGAGCAGTTCTTC
-	few	TRBV10-2	TRBJ2-3	CASSEGGSTDTQYF	TGCGCCAGCAGTGAGGGGGGTAGCACAGATACGCAGTATTTT
TRBD2	-	TRBV7-3	TRBJ2-3	CASSQIAGGFTDTQYF	TGTGCCAGCAGCCAAATAGCGGGGGGGTTCACAGATACGCAGTATTTT
-	few	TRBV20-1	TRBJ2-7	CSAGTQYEQYF	TGCAGTGCTGGGACCCAGTATGAGCAGTACTTC
-	few	TRBV18	TRBJ1-3	CASSTPHSSGNTIYF	TGTGCCAGCTCAACCCCCCACTCCTCTGGAAACACCATATATTTT
TRBD2	-	TRBV7-2	TRBJ2-1	CASSLGGSGGSYNEQFF	TGTGCCAGCAGCTTAGGGGGCTCGGGAGGGTCCTACAATGAGCAGTTCTTC
-	-	TRBV2	TRBJ1-1	CGSRKDVNTEAFF	TGTGGATCGCGGAAGGACGTGAACACTGAAGCTTTCTTT
-	once	TRBV12-3/TRBV12-4	TRBJ1-3	CASRIRGRGAGGNTIYF	TGTGCCAGCAGAATACGGGGCCGGGGGGCTGGCGGAAACACCATATATTTT
-	few	TRBV20-1	TRBJ2-7	CSARGDILGEQYF	TGCAGTGCTAGGGGGGACATTTTAGGCGAGCAGTACTTC
-	few	TRBV5-5	TRBJ2-1	CASSLGPGWNEQFF	TGTGCCAGCAGCTTGGGGCCGGGGTGGAATGAGCAGTTCTTC
-	-	TRBV2	TRBJ1-5	CASSDGISNQPQHF	TGTGCCAGCAGTGACGGTATTAGCAATCAGCCCCAGCATTTT
TRBD1	few	TRBV6-1	TRBJ1-5	CASILTGGNQPQHF	TGTGCCAGCATCCTAACAGGGGGCAATCAGCCCCAGCATTTT
-	-	TRBV7-8	TRBJ1-5	CASSPVRGRQPQHF	TGTGCCAGCAGCCCCGTAAGGGGGAGACAGCCCCAGCATTTT
TRBD2	few	TRBV3-1	TRBJ2-1	CASSQDPGLAGGGQFF	TGTGCCAGCAGCCAAGATCCGGGACTAGCGGGGGGTGGGCAGTTCTTC
-	-	TRBV5-1	TRBJ2-2	CASSLGAEWAGELFF	TGCGCCAGCAGCCTAGGAGCGGAGTGGGCCGGGGAGCTGTTTTTT
TRBD2	many	TRBV20-1	TRBJ2-2	CSARTSGISGELFF	TGCAGTGCGAGGACTAGCGGGATCTCCGGGGAGCTGTTTTTT
-	-	TRBV9	TRBJ2-7	CASSVGIEPYEQYF	TGTGCCAGCAGCGTAGGGATCGAACCCTACGAGCAGTACTTC
-	-	TRBV7-9	TRBJ1-1	CASTPYPGGLNTEAFF	TGTGCCAGCACCCCCTATCCGGGGGGCTTGAACACTGAAGCTTTCTTT
-	-	TRBV27	TRBJ2-6	CASSLKGTGANVLTF	TGTGCCAGCAGTTTAAAGGGAACGGGGGCCAACGTCCTGACTTTC
-	-	TRBV7-2	TRBJ2-7	CASRVGQKAYEQYF	TGTGCCAGCAGGGTGGGACAAAAGGCCTACGAGCAGTACTTC
TRBD1	-	TRBV2	TRBJ1-5	CASSAGTEKYQPQHF	TGTGCCAGCAGTGCCGGGACAGAAAAATATCAGCCCCAGCATTTT
-	-	TRBV2	TRBJ2-7	CASSGGQRDEQYF	TGTGCCAGCAGTGGTGGCCAGCGCGACGAGCAGTACTTC
-	-	TRBV10-3	TRBJ1-5	CAISNRDSNQPQHF	TGTGCCATCAGCAACAGGGATAGCAATCAGCCCCAGCATTTT
TRBD1	few	TRBV28	TRBJ1-2	CASSPPGTGMRDGYTF	TGTGCCAGCAGCCCACCCGGGACAGGGATGAGAGATGGCTACACCTTC
-	many	TRBV7-3	TRBJ2-1	CASSLTTYNEQFF	TGTGCCAGCAGCTTGACTACGTACAATGAGCAGTTCTTC
TRBD2	-	TRBV4-2	TRBJ2-5	CASSQGRLAGASRAQETQYF	TGTGCCAGCAGCCAAGGGCGGCTAGCGGGGGCCTCGAGGGCCCAAGAGACCCAGTACTTC
-	-	TRBV20-1	TRBJ2-7	CSARGRRNDYEQYF	TGCAGTGCTAGAGGGCGCAGGAACGACTACGAGCAGTACTTC
-	-	TRBV7-3	TRBJ2-2	CASSLVGGELFF	TGTGCCAGCAGCTTAGTGGGGGGGGAGCTGTTTTTT
-	-	TRBV15	TRBJ2-3	CATSRAADGGSTDTQYF	TGTGCCACCAGCAGAGCCGCGGACGGGGGTAGCACAGATACGCAGTATTTT
-	-	TRBV5-5	TRBJ2-7	CASTLDGYEQYF	TGTGCCAGCACCTTGGACGGCTACGAGCAGTACTTC
TRBD1	-	TRBV13	TRBJ1-1	CASSYALWDRVEAFF	TGTGCCAGCAGCTATGCCTTGTGGGACAGAGTAGAAGCTTTCTTT
TRBD2	medium-sized	TRBV12-3/TRBV12-4	TRBJ2-7	CASSFNSGNYEQYF	TGTGCCAGCAGTTTTAATAGCGGGAACTACGAGCAGTACTTC
-	few	TRBV20-1	TRBJ2-2	CSAIPQGTGELFF	TGCAGTGCTATACCTCAGGGCACCGGGGAGCTGTTTTTT
TRBD2	-	TRBV27	TRBJ2-2	CASTLRGTGGSTGELFF	TGTGCCAGCACCCTCCGCGGGACGGGAGGTAGCACCGGGGAGCTGTTTTTT
-	few	TRBV7-2	TRBJ1-2	CASSLGGAGSDYGYTF	TGTGCCAGCAGCTTAGGAGGGGCAGGGAGCGACTATGGCTACACCTTC
-	-	TRBV6-1	TRBJ2-2	CASSERRGNTGELFF	TGTGCCAGCAGTGAAAGGAGGGGAAACACCGGGGAGCTGTTTTTT
TRBD2	many	TRBV5-6	TRBJ2-3	CASRREGEADTQYF	TGTGCCAGCAGAAGGGAGGGAGAGGCAGATACGCAGTATTTT
-	few	TRBV9	TRBJ2-7	CASSVGHTRSYEQYF	TGTGCCAGCAGCGTCGGGCACACTCGCTCCTACGAGCAGTACTTC
TRBD2	few	TRBV2	TRBJ2-4	CASGGTSVAKNIQYF	TGTGCCAGCGGAGGGACTAGCGTAGCCAAAAACATTCAGTACTTC
-	many	TRBV12-3/TRBV12-4	TRBJ1-5	CASSPSPLGDQPQHF	TGTGCCAGCAGTCCGAGTCCCCTCGGGGATCAGCCCCAGCATTTT
-	-	TRBV29-1	TRBJ1-1	CSVVAGKSMNTEAFF	TGCAGCGTTGTCGCAGGGAAGAGCATGAACACTGAAGCTTTCTTT
-	few	TRBV19	TRBJ2-5	CASSITGVGTQYF	TGTGCCAGTAGTATCACGGGAGTGGGGACCCAGTACTTC